The clone carrying this T cell receptor beta chain was counted a few times. The data stem from a study of T cell changes during pregnancy in multiple sclerosis. The CDR3 extends over 14 amino acids. The V gene's germline CDR1 is LNHDA and CDR2 SQIVND (reference sequence). Trimming at V came to 7 bases and at J to 4 bases, leaving 5 bases not matched to a gene. Assay: immunoSEQ multiplex PCR; the TCRdb copy retains only in-frame clones and omits some. The repertoire has 30,000 or so clones, roughly nine tenths of them found once; the top ten carry around 0.4%. The TCR was taken from a female donor in good health, enrolled as a control in a pregnancy study. The chain employs TRBV19 and TRBJ1-1, with 11 bases aligning to TRBD1. Specimen: CD4+ T cells from peripheral blood mononuclear cells, collected in the second trimester of pregnancy. CDR3 amino acids: CASTLGQGATEAFF. The CDR3 DNA reads TGTGCCAGTACCCTTGGACAGGGGGCCACTGAAGCTTTCTTT.